The clone carrying this T cell receptor (beta chain) appeared a few times. The data stem from a study of blood T cell repertoires in COVID-19. Study-level information: From the United States, Italy and Spain came samples of acute and convalescent COVID-19.

CDR3 length: 15 residues. Germline V gene lookup returns CDR1 WNHNN and CDR2 SYGVQD (reference sequence). The germline V and J ends were trimmed by 6 bases and 5 bases, with 17 bases remaining between them. Authors' analysis steps: Reference gene primer amplification yielded estimated nucleated cell counts. Data came from immunoSEQ multiplex PCR; TCRdb stores just in-frame clones and leaves some out. The D gene and trimming were derived from the DNA, and the V and J assignments and clone size from that table. The sample records about 150,000 clones, 78% being singletons. Material: peripheral blood. The sequence was obtained from a woman older than 75 with acute or convalescent COVID-19. J is TRBJ2-1 and V is TRBV10-1; D perhaps matches TRBD2 (6 bases). The CDR3 sequence: CASSPRGTQDNEQFF. For the CDR3, the DNA is TGCGCCAGCAGCCCCCGCGGGACTCAAGACAATGAGCAGTTCTTC.